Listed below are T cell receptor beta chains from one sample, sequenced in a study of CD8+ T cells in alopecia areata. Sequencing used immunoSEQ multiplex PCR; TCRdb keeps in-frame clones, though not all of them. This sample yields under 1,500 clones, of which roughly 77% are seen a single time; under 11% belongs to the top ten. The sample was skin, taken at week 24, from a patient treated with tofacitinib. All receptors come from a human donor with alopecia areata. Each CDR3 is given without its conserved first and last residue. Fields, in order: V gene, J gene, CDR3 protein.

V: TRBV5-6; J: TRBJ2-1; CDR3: ASNFGSEQF
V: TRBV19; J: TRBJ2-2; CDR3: ASRQGGNTGELF
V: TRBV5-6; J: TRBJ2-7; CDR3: ASSVNYEQY
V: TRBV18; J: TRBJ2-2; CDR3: ASSLRTGDTGELF
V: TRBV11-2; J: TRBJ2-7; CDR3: ASSLGGGGGAYEQY
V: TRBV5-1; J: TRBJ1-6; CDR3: ASSFGRGGAGINSASPLH
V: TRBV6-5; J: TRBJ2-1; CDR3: ASSYLGLADEQF
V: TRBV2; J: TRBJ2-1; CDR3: ASSGTSPNEQF
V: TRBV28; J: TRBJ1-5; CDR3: ASTPGGQSNQPQH
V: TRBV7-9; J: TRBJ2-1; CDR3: ASSPDRGSYNEQF
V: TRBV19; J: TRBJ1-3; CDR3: ASRTAGNTIY
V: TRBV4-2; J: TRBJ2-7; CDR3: ASSQDGTGVYEQY
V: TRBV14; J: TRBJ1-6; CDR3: ASSLLGGNSPLH
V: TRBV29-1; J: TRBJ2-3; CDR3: SVEKGRISTDTQY
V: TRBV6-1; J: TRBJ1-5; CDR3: ASRDGTNQPQH
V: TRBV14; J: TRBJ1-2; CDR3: ASSPGTPNYGYT
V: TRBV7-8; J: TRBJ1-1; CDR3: ASSSNRGPGGNTEAF
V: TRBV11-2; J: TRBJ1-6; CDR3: ASSPGTGGRYNSPLH
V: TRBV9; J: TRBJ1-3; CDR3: ASSVDRGPGNTIY
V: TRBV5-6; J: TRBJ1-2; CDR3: ASSDTGGNGYT
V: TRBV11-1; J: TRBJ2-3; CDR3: ASSLGQGDLDTQY
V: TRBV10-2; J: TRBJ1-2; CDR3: ASSGTGNISYT
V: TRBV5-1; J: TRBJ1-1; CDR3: ASSSTSGGVLTEAF
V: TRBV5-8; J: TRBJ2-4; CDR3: ASSLYRGDAKNIQY
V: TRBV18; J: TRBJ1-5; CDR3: ASSSQGQGQPQH
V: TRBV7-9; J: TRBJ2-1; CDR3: ASSFGGPYNEQF
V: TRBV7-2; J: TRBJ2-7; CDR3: ASSLVYRTEQY
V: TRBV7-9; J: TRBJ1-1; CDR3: ASSVQGEGTEAF
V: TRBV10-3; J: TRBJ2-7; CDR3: AISEKRQGAKPYEQY
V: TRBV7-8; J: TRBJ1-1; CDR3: ASTPHEPRDRELEAF
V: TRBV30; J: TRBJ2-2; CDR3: AWSVQPKPTGELF
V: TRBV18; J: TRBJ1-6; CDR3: ASSPGTGNSPLH
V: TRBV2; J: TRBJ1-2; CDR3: ASSGTGTYGYT
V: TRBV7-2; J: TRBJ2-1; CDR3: ASSLVRLAVYNEQF
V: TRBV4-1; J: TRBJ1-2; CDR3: ASSPLGQINYGYT
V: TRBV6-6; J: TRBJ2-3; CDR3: ASSWRGGTDTQY
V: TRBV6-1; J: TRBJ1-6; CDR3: ASSEWEGYNSPLH
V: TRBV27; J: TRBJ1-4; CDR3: ASSIGLANEKLF
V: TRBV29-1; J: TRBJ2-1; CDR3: SLRTATYSNEQF
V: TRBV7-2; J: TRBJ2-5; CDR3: ASRLGRGWTQY
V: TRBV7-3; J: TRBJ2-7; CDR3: ASSLQGSREQY
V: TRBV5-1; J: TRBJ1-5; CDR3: ASSLGANQPQH
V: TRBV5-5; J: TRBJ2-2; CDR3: ASSLEGETGELF